This TCR beta chain was captured by sequencing in a study of blood T cell repertoires in COVID-19 (dated by TCRdb to the early 2020s). Regarding the complete study: Samples covering the acute and convalescent phases of COVID-19 were provided by collaborators in the United States, Italy and Spain. The dataset comprised deeply sampled blood TCRbeta repertoires from subjects exposed to, actively infected with, or recovered from COVID-19. Where available, HLA class I and class II types were taken from metadata supplied by the sample provider and were not determined by assay-based typing. The samples were drawn from the first 160 participants of the ongoing ImmuneRACE study and from under 1,500 subjects provided by 6 global collaborators. A de-identified subject ID, COVID-19 status, age in years and sex were almost always included in the sample metadata. The prospective study material was composed of cDNA or gDNA derived from T cells, B-cell-depleted T cells, or PBMCs. The repertoires were made available in a free public database intended to serve as a resource for research on the immune response to SARS-CoV-2. General study outcomes and caveats: Clinical and demographic metadata were provided uncurated, with the amount varying by source and participant.

Each collaborating institution followed its own protocols to collect whole blood in K2EDTA tubes. Collaborator samples were shipped for TCRbeta analysis as frozen whole blood, isolated PBMCs, or DNA extracted from either sample type. Relative to germline, V is missing 1 base and J is missing 0 bases, with 4 bases of the junction outside any gene match. The CDR3 spans 16 residues, from the cysteine through the phenylalanine. The retained sequence is limited to the CDR3, 48 bases, with the frame set at the first base. For CDR1 and CDR2, the germline V gene lists SGHAT and FQNNGV. A remark on this clone: What this receptor recognizes is not known. No clone much larger than this one lies a single base away; base qualities are absent.

TCRbeta CDR3 regions were amplified from genomic DNA using the immunoSEQ Assay, a bias-controlled multiplex PCR. In the paper's pipeline: The number of nucleated cells in each sample was estimated from the amplification of reference gene primers within the assay. Sequence reads were collapsed and filtered to measure the absolute abundance of every unique TCRbeta CDR3 rearrangement. For each sample, productive Simpson clonality was calculated as the square root of Simpson's diversity index over productive rearrangements. TCRdb provides this immuneACCESS table in a form limited to in-frame rearrangements. Some clones are lacking; in checked studies, under half of them reflect an unresolved V gene, and why the rest are absent is not known. That table supplies the V and J calls and clone size; D and trimming were determined from the DNA. This sample holds 150,000 or so clones; approximately 91% were observed only once. The ten largest make up about 2% of the sample.

The TCR comes from a man aged 18 to 29 with acute or convalescent COVID-19. Sequencing used peripheral blood. The V and J segments used are TRBV11-2 and TRBJ1-2, with TRBD1 matching 8 junction bases. The DNA is TGTGCCAGCAGCTTAGCCGGGGACAGGTCTAACTATGGCTACACCTTC. The resulting protein is CASSLAGDRSNYGYTF.